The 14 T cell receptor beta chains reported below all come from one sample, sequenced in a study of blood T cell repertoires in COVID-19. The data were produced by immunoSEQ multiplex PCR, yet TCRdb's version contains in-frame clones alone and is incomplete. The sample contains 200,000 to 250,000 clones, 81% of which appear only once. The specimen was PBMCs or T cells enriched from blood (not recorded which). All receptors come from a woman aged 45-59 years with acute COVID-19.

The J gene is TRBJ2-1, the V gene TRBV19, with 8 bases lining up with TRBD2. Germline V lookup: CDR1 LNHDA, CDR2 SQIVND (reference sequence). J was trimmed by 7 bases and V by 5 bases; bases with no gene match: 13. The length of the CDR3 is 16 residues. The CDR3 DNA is TGTGCCAGTAGTCGGGGAACGAGCGGGAGCGTAAATGAGCAGTTCTTC. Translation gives CASSRGTSGSVNEQFF.

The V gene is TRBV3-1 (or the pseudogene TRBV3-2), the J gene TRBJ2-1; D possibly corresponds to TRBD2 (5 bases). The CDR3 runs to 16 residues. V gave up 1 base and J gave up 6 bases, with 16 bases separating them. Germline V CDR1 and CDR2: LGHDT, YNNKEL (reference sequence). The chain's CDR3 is CASSQARDTAGNEQFF. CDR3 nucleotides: TGTGCCAGCAGCCAAGCGAGAGACACGGCGGGCAATGAGCAGTTCTTC.

The CDR3, as DNA: TGTGCCAGCGAACCCTCGACTAGCGTAAAAACCGGGGAGCTGTTTTTT. Its protein is CASEPSTSVKTGELFF. V is TRBV14 and J is TRBJ2-2; 8 bases line up with TRBD2. The V gene end was trimmed by 8 bases and the J gene end by 5 bases; junction bases not matched to a gene: 13. The CDR3 runs 16 residues. Germline V gene lookup returns CDR1 SGHDN and CDR2 FVKESK.

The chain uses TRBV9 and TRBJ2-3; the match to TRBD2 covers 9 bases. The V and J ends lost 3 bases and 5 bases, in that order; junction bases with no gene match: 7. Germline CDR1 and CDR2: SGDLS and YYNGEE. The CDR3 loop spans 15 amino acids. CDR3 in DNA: TGTGCCAGCAGCGCGCGGGGGGGCCAGGTAGATACGCAGTATTTT. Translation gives CASSARGGQVDTQYF.

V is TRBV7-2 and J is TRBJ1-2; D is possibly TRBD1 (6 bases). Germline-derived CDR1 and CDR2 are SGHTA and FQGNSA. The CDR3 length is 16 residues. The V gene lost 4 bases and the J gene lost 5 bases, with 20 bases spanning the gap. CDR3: CASSSPPETGAYGYTF. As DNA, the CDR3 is TGTGCCAGCAGCTCCCCCCCCGAGACAGGAGCTTATGGCTACACCTTC.

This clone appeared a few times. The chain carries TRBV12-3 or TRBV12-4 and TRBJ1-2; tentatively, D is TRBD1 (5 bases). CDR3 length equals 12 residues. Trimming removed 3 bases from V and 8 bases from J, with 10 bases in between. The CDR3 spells CASSLGGMGYTF. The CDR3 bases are TGTGCCAGCAGTTTGGGGGGGATGGGCTACACCTTC.

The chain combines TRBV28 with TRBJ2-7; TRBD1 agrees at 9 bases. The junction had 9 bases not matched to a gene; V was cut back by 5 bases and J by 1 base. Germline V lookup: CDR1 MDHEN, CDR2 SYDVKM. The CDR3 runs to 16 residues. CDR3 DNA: TGTGCCAGCAGTCCGAGCCCGGGACAGGGTTCCTACGAGCAGTACTTC. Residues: CASSPSPGQGSYEQYF.

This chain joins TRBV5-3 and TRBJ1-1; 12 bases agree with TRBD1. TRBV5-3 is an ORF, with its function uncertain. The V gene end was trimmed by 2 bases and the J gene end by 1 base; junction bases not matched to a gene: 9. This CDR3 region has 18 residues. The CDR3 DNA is TGTGCCAGAAGCTTACCGGGACAGGGGGCTCGGCGGAACACTGAAGCTTTCTTT. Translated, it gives CARSLPGQGARRNTEAFF.

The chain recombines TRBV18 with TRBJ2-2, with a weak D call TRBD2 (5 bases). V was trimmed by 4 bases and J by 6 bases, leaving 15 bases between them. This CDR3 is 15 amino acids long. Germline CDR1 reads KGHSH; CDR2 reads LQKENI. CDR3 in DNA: TGTGCCAGCTCACTGGCAGGCCCGAGGGCCGGGGAGCTGTTTTTT. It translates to CASSLAGPRAGELFF.

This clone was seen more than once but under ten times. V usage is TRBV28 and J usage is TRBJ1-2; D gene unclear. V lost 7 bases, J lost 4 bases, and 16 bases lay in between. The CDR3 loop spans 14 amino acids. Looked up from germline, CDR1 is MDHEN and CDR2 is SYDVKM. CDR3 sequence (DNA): TGTGCCAGCAAACCCTCGGGGATTTCCTATGGCTACACCTTC. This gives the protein CASKPSGISYGYTF.

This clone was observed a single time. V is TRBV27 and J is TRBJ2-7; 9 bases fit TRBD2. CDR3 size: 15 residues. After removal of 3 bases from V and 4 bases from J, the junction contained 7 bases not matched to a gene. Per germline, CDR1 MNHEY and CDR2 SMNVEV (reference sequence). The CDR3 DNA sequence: TGTGCCAGCAGTTTGGAGTTTAGCGGGAGTTACGAGCAGTACTTC. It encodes CASSLEFSGSYEQYF.

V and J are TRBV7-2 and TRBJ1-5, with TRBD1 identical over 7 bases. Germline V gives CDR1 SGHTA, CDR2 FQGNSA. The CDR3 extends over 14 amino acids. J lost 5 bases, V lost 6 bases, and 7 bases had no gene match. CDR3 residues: CASSSQGSHQPQHF. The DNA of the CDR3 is TGTGCCAGCAGTTCACAGGGGAGCCATCAGCCCCAGCATTTT.

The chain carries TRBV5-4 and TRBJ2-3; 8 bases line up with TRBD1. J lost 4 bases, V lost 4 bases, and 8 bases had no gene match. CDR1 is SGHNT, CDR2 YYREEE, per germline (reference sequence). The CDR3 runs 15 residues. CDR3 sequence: CASSLEAGGADTQYF. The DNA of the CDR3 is TGTGCCAGCAGCCTGGAGGCAGGGGGCGCAGATACGCAGTATTTT.

The CDR3 loop is CASSIHGSLNTGELFF. The CDR3, as DNA: TGTGCCAGTAGTATACACGGTTCCCTGAACACCGGGGAGCTGTTTTTT. The V gene is TRBV19, the J gene TRBJ2-2, with D uncertain. Between the trimmed V and J ends, which lost 2 bases and 1 base, there was a span of 11 bases. CDR3 size: 16 residues. The germline V gene has CDR1 LNHDA and CDR2 SQIVND (reference sequence). The whole variable domain, remainder taken from reference TRBV19 and TRBJ2-2, is DGGITQSPKYLFRKEGQNVTLSCEQNLNHDAMYWYRQDPGQGLRLIYYSQIVNDFQKGDIAEGYSVSREKKESFPLTVTSAQKNPTAFYLCASSIHGSLNTGELFFGEGSRLTVL.